The rows below give T cell receptor beta chains drawn from one sample of a study of cytomegalovirus exposure and HLA in healthy donors. Sequencing used immunoSEQ multiplex PCR; TCRdb keeps in-frame clones, though not all of them. The data contain some 120,000 clones, 80% of them singletons. Input material: PBMCs. Every receptor here comes from a man in his fifties or sixties in good health and CMV-seronegative. The CDR3 runs from the conserved cysteine through the conserved F or W. The D gene is left open where the match is weak. The listing skips clone size in some rows; elsewhere it reads once, few, many or a size class.

V gene,D gene,clone size,J gene,CDR3 protein,CDR3 DNA
TRBV6-5,TRBD2,-,TRBJ2-1,CASTQLAGVNEQFF,TGTGCCAGCACCCAACTAGCGGGGGTAAATGAGCAGTTCTTC
TRBV20-1,-,few,TRBJ2-7,CSATDFYEQYF,TGCAGTGCCACGGACTTCTACGAGCAGTACTTC
TRBV10-3,TRBD2,-,TRBJ2-1,CAISDPSGSPPNEQFF,TGTGCCATCAGTGATCCCAGCGGGAGCCCCCCAAATGAGCAGTTCTTC
TRBV28,TRBD2,-,TRBJ2-1,CASRGGEEQFF,TGTGCCAGCAGGGGAGGGGAGGAGCAGTTCTTC
TRBV30,-,-,TRBJ2-7,CAWSHSGSYEQYF,TGTGCCTGGAGTCACAGCGGGTCCTACGAGCAGTACTTC
TRBV19,-,-,TRBJ1-5,CAARGMGNNQPQHF,TGTGCGGCCCGGGGGATGGGAAACAATCAGCCCCAGCATTTT
TRBV7-9,-,once,TRBJ2-3,CSSSLWGEHTDTQYF,TGTTCCAGCAGCTTATGGGGGGAACACACAGATACGCAGTATTTT
TRBV7-2,TRBD1,-,TRBJ1-3,CASTYLTGPFMGNTIYF,TGTGCCAGCACTTACTTGACAGGGCCCTTTATGGGAAACACCATATATTTT
TRBV29-1,-,-,TRBJ2-1,CSAKNSSYNEQFF,TGCAGCGCTAAGAATAGTAGCTACAATGAGCAGTTCTTC
TRBV28,TRBD1,-,TRBJ2-5,CASSLRMGQTQETQYF,TGTGCCAGCAGTTTACGAATGGGACAGACCCAAGAGACCCAGTACTTC
TRBV19,TRBD1,-,TRBJ1-5,CASSKGQGLDQPQHF,TGTGCCAGTAGTAAGGGACAGGGTTTGGATCAGCCCCAGCATTTT
TRBV4-2,TRBD2,-,TRBJ2-3,CASSQVGGTRVFTDTQYF,TGTGCCAGCAGCCAAGTCGGCGGGACTAGGGTTTTCACAGATACGCAGTATTTT
TRBV29-1,TRBD1,-,TRBJ1-2,CSVRTGDRDGYTF,TGCAGCGTCCGGACAGGGGACCGGGATGGCTACACCTTC
TRBV15,TRBD1,-,TRBJ2-1,CATTRGAQGDNEQFF,TGTGCCACCACTCGAGGCGCCCAGGGGGACAATGAGCAGTTCTTC
TRBV5-6,TRBD1,-,TRBJ1-2,CASSSYPGTGVIDGYTF,TGTGCCAGCAGCTCCTATCCCGGGACAGGGGTAATAGATGGCTACACCTTC
TRBV7-2,-,-,TRBJ2-5,CASSFPVPGLETQYF,TGTGCCAGCAGCTTCCCCGTTCCAGGGCTAGAGACCCAGTACTTC
TRBV2,-,-,TRBJ2-5,CTSGGQETQYF,TGTACCTCAGGAGGACAAGAGACCCAGTACTTC
TRBV6-4,-,-,TRBJ2-2,CASSDSAGQLNTGELFF,TGTGCCAGCAGTGACTCGGCAGGGCAACTCAACACCGGGGAGCTGTTTTTT
TRBV5-4,TRBD2,-,TRBJ2-7,CASSPGLASVSYEQYF,TGTGCCAGCAGCCCTGGACTAGCGTCCGTCTCCTACGAGCAGTACTTC
TRBV5-6,TRBD2,-,TRBJ2-1,CASSYPASGGANEQFF,TGTGCCAGCAGCTACCCTGCTAGCGGGGGGGCCAATGAGCAGTTCTTC
TRBV6-5,TRBD2,-,TRBJ2-3,CASSLGLAGTDTQYF,TGTGCCAGCAGTCTGGGACTAGCGGGCACAGATACGCAGTATTTT
TRBV6-5,-,-,TRBJ1-6,CASSYGTSSYNSPLHF,TGTGCCAGCAGTTACGGGACTAGCTCCTATAATTCACCCCTCCACTTT
TRBV5-1,-,-,TRBJ2-4,CASSLAIAGKNIQYF,TGCGCCAGCAGCTTGGCCATCGCGGGCAAAAACATTCAGTACTTC
TRBV6-5,-,-,TRBJ1-2,CASSSGSYGYTF,TGTGCCAGCAGTTCGGGGAGCTATGGCTACACCTTC
TRBV4-3,TRBD2,once,TRBJ2-5,CASSQDRGGEGETQYF,TGCGCCAGCAGCCAAGATCGGGGGGGGGAAGGGGAGACCCAGTACTTC